One and the same sample provided the 2 T cell receptor beta chains below, sequenced in a study of immune cell composition in non-small cell lung cancer. This table comes from immunoSEQ multiplex PCR, and its TCRdb copy is limited to in-frame clones, with some not included. The repertoire has thousands of clones, over 75% of them found once; the top ten carry 8% to 10%. Normal lung sampling was at least 3 cm from the tumour, as distant as possible. Sequencing was performed on non-adjacent lung tissue. These TCRs come from a human donor with non-small cell lung cancer.

This sequence joins TRBV5-1 and TRBJ2-7; TRBD2 matches at 16 bases. Trimming took 5 bases from V and 4 from J; bases not matched to a gene: 3. The CDR3 has 15 residues. Germline V CDR1 and CDR2: SGHRS, YFSETQ. CDR3 sequence: CASRLGLAGGYEQYF. CDR3 DNA: TGCGCCAGCAGGCTGGGACTAGCGGGGGGGTACGAGCAGTACTTC.

The V gene is TRBV6-6, the J gene TRBJ2-7, with D possibly being TRBD2 (6 bases). Germline values: CDR1 MNHNY, CDR2 SVGAGI (reference sequence). The CDR3 extends over 11 amino acids. Trimming removed 6 bases at V and 12 bases at J, with 15 bases between. The CDR3 DNA sequence: TGTGCCAGCAGAGACCGGGAGATTGGGTACTTC. It specifies CASRDREIGYF.